The 10 T cell receptor beta chains below come from one sample, sequenced in a study of chemoradiotherapy in HPV16-positive cancers. Sequencing was performed with immunoSEQ multiplex PCR; in TCRdb, only in-frame clones are kept and a portion is missing. This table has around 2,500 clones, around 85% appearing once. Material: tumor tissue, obtained from a patient who underwent chemoradiotherapy. The receptors were sampled from a human donor with HPV-associated anogenital cancer.

The V call is TRBV4-3, the J call TRBJ2-2; D is unclear. The length of the CDR3 is 14 residues. Germline V gene sequence: CDR1 LGHNA, CDR2 YSLEER. The germline V and J ends were trimmed by 0 bases and 9 bases, with 11 bases remaining between them. CDR3 nucleotides: TGCGCCAGCAGCCAAGATTTGGTCGGCAGGGAGCTGTTTTTT. Translation gives CASSQDLVGRELFF.

CDR3 residues: CASSIGGRPNQPQHF. The CDR3 bases are TGTGCCAGTAGTATTGGGGGACGCCCGAATCAGCCCCAGCATTTT. This sequence joins TRBV19 and TRBJ1-5, with D possibly TRBD1 on 5 matching bases. In germline, CDR1 is LNHDA, CDR2 SQIVND (reference sequence). The CDR3 loop spans 15 amino acids. Deletions cut 3 bases from V and 4 bases from J, with 13 bases between.

V is TRBV10-3 and J is TRBJ2-1; D might be TRBD2 (5 bases). V shed 4 bases and J shed 4 bases, with 17 bases lying between them. Germline CDR1 reads ENHRY; CDR2 reads SYGVKD. The CDR3 is 16 amino acids. The DNA for the CDR3 is TGTGCCATCAGTGTCTGGGCAGCTAGGAGGTACAATGAGCAGTTCTTC. Its protein is CAISVWAARRYNEQFF.

The chain recombines TRBV5-5 with TRBJ2-3, with 7 bases aligning to TRBD2. CDR3 length: 15 amino acids. Germline V CDR1 and CDR2: SGHKS, YYEKEE (reference sequence). Trimming cost V 4 bases and J 0 bases; bases outside gene matches: 5. CDR3: CASSHTSASTDTQYF. The CDR3 DNA follows: TGTGCCAGCAGCCATACTAGCGCCAGCACAGATACGCAGTATTTT. The full variable domain, in which reference TRBV5-5 and TRBJ2-3 provide the parts outside the CDR3, is DAGVTQSPTHLIKTRGQQVTLRCSPISGHKSVSWYQQVLGQGPQFIFQYYEKEERGRGNFPDRFSARQFPNYSSELNVNALLLGDSALYLCASSHTSASTDTQYFGPGTRLTVL.

This sequence joins TRBV7-7 and TRBJ2-1; TRBD2 matches 11 bases. The V and J ends lost 3 bases and 7 bases, in that order; junction bases with no gene match: 5. CDR3 size: 15 residues. Germline-derived CDR1 and CDR2 are SSHAT and FNYEAQ (reference sequence). The CDR3 DNA reads TGTGCCAGCAGCTTTAAAACTAGCGGGAGTAATGAGCAGTTCTTC. The encoded protein is CASSFKTSGSNEQFF.

The V and J genes are TRBV14 and TRBJ2-7, with unresolved D. Trimming took 0 bases from V and 6 from J, leaving 9 bases between them. Looked up from germline, CDR1 is SGHDN and CDR2 is FVKESK. The CDR3 contains 13 residues. In DNA form, the CDR3 reads TGTGCCAGCAGCCAAGATATAAGGTCCGAGCAGTACTTC. This gives the protein CASSQDIRSEQYF.

The V and J genes are TRBV5-6 and TRBJ2-7; tentative D call: TRBD1 (6 bases). The V gene's germline CDR1 is SGHDT and CDR2 YYEEEE. V lost 0 bases and J lost 4, with 14 bases in between. This CDR3 contains 15 residues. The CDR3: CASSLVGTSLYEQYF. The DNA of the CDR3 is TGTGCCAGCAGCTTGGTTGGGACAAGTCTTTACGAGCAGTACTTC. The full variable domain, rest sourced from reference TRBV5-6 and TRBJ2-7, is DAGVTQSPTHLIKTRGQQVTLRCSPKSGHDTVSWYQQALGQGPQFIFQYYEEEERQRGNFPDRFSGHQFPNYSSELNVNALLLGDSALYLCASSLVGTSLYEQYFGPGTRLTVT.

CDR3 protein: CASSQGTHGELFF. DNA for the CDR3: TGTGCCAGCAGCCAGGGGACGCACGGGGAGCTGTTTTTT. The chain employs TRBV4-2 and TRBJ2-2; TRBD1 or TRBD2 may be the D gene (5 bases each). From germline, CDR1 is LGHNA and CDR2 YNFKEQ. This CDR3 region has 13 residues. Trimming pared 3 bases from V and 7 bases from J, leaving 9 bases between.

The chain has TRBV5-8 and TRBJ1-5; TRBD1 matches 8 bases. Germline V lookup: CDR1 SGHTS, CDR2 YDEGEE. The CDR3 sequence is 15 residues long. The V gene end was trimmed by 7 bases and the J gene end by 2 bases; junction bases not matched to a gene: 8. CDR3 DNA: TGTGCCAGCCATCCATCGACAGGGGGCAATCAGCCCCAGCATTTT. Translated: CASHPSTGGNQPQHF.

CDR3 protein: CASSYYQGGETQYF. DNA for the CDR3: TGTGCCAGCAGTTACTATCAGGGCGGAGAGACCCAGTACTTC. This chain joins TRBV6-6 and TRBJ2-5, with a tentative D call TRBD1 (5 bases). Germline V gene sequence: CDR1 MNHNY, CDR2 SVGAGI (reference sequence). This CDR3 contains 14 residues. V was shortened by 1 base and J by 4 bases, with 10 bases between the two germline ends.